This T cell receptor beta chain was sequenced in a study of blood T cell repertoires in COVID-19. Study-wide background: Spain, Italy and the United States supplied samples that represented acute and convalescent COVID-19. T cells, B-cell-depleted T cells, or PBMCs supplied cDNA or gDNA.

Deletions cut 2 bases from V and 8 bases from J, with 13 bases between. The germline V gene encodes CDR1 SEHNR and CDR2 FQNEAQ (reference sequence). The CDR3 contains 14 residues. Under the authors' procedure: For nucleated cells, counts were estimated from reference gene primer amplification. Clones were read by immunoSEQ multiplex PCR, and TCRdb kept only the in-frame ones, dropping some. V and J calls and clone size follow that table, whereas D and trimming were derived from the DNA. The table lists approximately 10,000 clones, approximately 79% of them singletons. This chain connects TRBV7-9 to TRBJ2-1, with D perhaps matching TRBD1 (6 bases). The TCR comes from a human donor in a cohort sampled during active COVID-19. Sample: peripheral blood. In nucleotides, the CDR3 is TGTGCCAGCAGCTTACAGGGGACCGGGGATGAGCAGTTCTTC. Protein product: CASSLQGTGDEQFF.